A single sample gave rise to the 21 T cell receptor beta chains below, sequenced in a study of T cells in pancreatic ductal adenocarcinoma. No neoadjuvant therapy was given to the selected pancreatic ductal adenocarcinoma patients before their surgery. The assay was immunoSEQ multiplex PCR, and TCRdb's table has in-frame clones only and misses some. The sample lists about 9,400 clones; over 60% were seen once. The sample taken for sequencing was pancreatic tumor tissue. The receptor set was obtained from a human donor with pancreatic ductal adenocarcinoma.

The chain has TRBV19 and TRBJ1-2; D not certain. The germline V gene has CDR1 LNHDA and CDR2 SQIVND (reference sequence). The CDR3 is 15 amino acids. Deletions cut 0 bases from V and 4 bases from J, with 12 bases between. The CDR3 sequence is CASSIDRVVGYGYTF. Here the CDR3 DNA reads TGTGCCAGTAGTATAGATCGGGTCGTCGGCTATGGCTACACCTTC.

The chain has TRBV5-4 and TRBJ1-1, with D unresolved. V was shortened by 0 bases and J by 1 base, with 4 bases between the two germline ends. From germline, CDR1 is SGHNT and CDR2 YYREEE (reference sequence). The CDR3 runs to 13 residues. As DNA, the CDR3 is TGTGCCAGCAGCTTGGAAAGGAACACTGAAGCTTTCTTT. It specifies CASSLERNTEAFF.

The CDR3 bases are TGTGCCGGGCAAATAGCGGACGAGCAGTACTTC. It translates to CAGQIADEQYF. The chain combines TRBV6-1 with TRBJ2-7; a possible D gene is TRBD2 (6 bases). Per germline, CDR1 MNHNS and CDR2 SASEGT. CDR3 size: 11 residues. The ends were cut back, 11 bases at V and 5 bases at J, with 13 bases in the middle.

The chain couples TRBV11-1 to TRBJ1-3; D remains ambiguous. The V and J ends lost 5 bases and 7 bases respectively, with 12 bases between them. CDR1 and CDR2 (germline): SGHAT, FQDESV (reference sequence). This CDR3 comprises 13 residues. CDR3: CASSVDLMNTIYF. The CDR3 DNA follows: TGTGCCAGCAGCGTCGATCTTATGAACACCATATATTTT.

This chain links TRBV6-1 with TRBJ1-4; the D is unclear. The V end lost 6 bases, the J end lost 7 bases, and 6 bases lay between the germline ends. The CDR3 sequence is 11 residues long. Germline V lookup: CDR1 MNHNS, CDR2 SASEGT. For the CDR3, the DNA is TGTGCCAGCAGGTTTGGTGAAAAACTGTTTTTT. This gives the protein CASRFGEKLFF.

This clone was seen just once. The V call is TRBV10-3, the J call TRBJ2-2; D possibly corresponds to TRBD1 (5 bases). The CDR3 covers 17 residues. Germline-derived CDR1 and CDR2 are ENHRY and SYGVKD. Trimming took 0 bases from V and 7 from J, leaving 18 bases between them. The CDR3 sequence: CAISESTVTGQGGELFF. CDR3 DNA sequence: TGTGCCATCAGTGAGTCGACAGTTACGGGTCAGGGCGGGGAGCTGTTTTTT.

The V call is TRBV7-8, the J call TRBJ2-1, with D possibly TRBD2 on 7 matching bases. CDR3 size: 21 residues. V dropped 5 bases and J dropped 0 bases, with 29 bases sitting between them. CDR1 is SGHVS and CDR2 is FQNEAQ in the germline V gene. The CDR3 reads CASSPLRIVGGATNSYNEQFF. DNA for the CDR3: TGTGCCAGCAGCCCCCTTAGGATAGTTGGGGGGGCCACTAACTCCTACAATGAGCAGTTCTTC.

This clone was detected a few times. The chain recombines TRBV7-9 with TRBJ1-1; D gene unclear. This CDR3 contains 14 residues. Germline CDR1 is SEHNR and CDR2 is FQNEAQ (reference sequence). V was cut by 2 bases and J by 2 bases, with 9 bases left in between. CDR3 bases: TGTGCCAGCAGCTTATCGGCAGGAAACACTGAAGCTTTCTTT. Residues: CASSLSAGNTEAFF.

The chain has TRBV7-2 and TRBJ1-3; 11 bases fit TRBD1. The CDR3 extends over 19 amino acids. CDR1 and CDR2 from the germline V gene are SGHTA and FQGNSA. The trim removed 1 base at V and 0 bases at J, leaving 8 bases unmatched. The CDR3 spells CASSLVGTGGTASGNTIYF. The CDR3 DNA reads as TGTGCCAGCAGCTTAGTTGGGACAGGGGGAACGGCCTCTGGAAACACCATATATTTT.

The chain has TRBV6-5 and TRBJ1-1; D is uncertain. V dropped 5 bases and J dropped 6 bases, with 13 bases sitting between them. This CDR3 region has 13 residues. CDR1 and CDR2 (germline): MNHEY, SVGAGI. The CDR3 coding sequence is TGTGCCAGCAGTCCACTTTATAACCCTGAAGCTTTCTTT. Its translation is CASSPLYNPEAFF.

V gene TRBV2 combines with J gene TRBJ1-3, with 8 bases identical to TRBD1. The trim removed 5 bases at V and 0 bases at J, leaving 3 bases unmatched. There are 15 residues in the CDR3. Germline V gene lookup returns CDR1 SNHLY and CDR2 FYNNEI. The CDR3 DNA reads TGTGCCAGCAGTTGGGACAGGAACTCTGGAAACACCATATATTTT. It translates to CASSWDRNSGNTIYF.

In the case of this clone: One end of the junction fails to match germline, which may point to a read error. In DNA form, the CDR3 reads TGTGCTAGCAGCTCAGGACCAGGCTACGAGCAGTACTTC. This codes for CASSSGPGYEQYF. This rearrangement joins TRBV7-7 to TRBJ2-7; D is undetermined. The germline V gene has CDR1 SSHAT and CDR2 FNYEAQ (reference sequence). This CDR3 region has 13 residues.

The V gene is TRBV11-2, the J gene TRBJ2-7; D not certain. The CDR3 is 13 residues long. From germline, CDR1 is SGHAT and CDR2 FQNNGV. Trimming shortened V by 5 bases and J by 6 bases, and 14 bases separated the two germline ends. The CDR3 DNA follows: TGTGCCAGCAGCCGGACCGATCCGGGCGAGCAGTACTTC. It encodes CASSRTDPGEQYF.

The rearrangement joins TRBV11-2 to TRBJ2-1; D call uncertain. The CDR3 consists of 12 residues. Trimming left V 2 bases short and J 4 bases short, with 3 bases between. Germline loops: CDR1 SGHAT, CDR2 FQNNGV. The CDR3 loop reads CASSLRYNEQFF. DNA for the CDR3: TGTGCCAGCAGCTTAAGGTACAATGAGCAGTTCTTC.

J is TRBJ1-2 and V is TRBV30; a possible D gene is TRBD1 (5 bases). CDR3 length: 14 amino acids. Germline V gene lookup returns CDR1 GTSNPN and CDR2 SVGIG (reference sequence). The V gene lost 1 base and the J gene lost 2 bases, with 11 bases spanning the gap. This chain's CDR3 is CAWSGDSVNYGYTF. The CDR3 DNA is TGTGCCTGGAGTGGAGACAGCGTCAACTATGGCTACACCTTC.

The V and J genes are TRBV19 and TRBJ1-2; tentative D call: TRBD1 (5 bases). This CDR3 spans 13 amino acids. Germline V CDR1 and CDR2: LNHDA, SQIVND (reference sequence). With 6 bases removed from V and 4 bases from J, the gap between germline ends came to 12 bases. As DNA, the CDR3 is TGTGCCAGTAGCCCGGGACCCCTCTATGGCTACACCTTC. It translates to CASSPGPLYGYTF.

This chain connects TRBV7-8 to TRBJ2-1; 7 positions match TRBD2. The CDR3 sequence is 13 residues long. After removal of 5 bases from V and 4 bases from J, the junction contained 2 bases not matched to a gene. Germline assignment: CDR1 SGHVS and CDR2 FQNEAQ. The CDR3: CASSEAGYNEQFF. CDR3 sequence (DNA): TGTGCCAGCAGCGAAGCGGGATACAATGAGCAGTTCTTC.

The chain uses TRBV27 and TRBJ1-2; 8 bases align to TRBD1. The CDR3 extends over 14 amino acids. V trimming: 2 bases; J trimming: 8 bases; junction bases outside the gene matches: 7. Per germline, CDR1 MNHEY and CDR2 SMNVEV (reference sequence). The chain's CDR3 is CASSLTGQGNGYTF. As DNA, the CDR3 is TGTGCCAGCAGTTTAACCGGACAGGGAAACGGCTACACCTTC.

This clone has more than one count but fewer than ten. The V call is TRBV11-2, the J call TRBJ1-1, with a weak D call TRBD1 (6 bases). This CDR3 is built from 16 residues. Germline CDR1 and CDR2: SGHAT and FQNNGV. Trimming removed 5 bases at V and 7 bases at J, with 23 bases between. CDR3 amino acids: CASSPVLGAGDLEAFF. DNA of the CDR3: TGTGCCAGCAGCCCCGTGTTGGGGGCAGGCGATCTTGAAGCTTTCTTT.

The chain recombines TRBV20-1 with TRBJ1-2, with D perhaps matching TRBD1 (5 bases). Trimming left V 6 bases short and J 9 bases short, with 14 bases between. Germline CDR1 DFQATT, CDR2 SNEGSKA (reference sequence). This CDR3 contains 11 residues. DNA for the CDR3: TGCAGTGCCTATAGCGGGGGTAGCTACACCTTC. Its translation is CSAYSGGSYTF.

Here the CDR3 reads CATSRLAGVGNTIYF. CDR3 nucleotides: TGTGCCACCAGCCGTTTAGCAGGGGTCGGAAACACCATATATTTT. The chain links TRBV15 to TRBJ1-3, with D tentatively TRBD1 (6 bases). Trimming stripped 5 bases from V and 4 bases from J, with 15 bases between. Germline lookup yields CDR1 LNHNV and CDR2 YYDKDF (reference sequence). The CDR3 contains 15 residues.